This T cell receptor beta chain appears in the sequencing data of a study of T cells expressing NK-cell markers. TCRdb reanalyzed the 5' RACE reads, giving one entry per CDR3 protein sequence and no DNA. The ten most abundant clones cover approximately 3.6% of a sample with a few hundred thousand distinct CDR3 sequences. This CDR3 spans 12 amino acids. Germline V lookup: CDR1 SQVTM, CDR2 ANQGSEA. The chain uses TRBV29-1 and TRBJ2-2; TCRdb proposes TRBD1, but this gene call is untestable without DNA. Sequenced input: blood T cells: a sorted CD56 or NKG2C T cell subset, CD4+ or CD8+ T cells, or bulk PBMC T cells (not recorded which). The origin of this receptor is a young man in good health. CDR3 in amino acids: CSVGPTGGELFF.